This T cell receptor beta chain appears in the sequencing data of a study of blood T cell repertoires in COVID-19 (dated by TCRdb to 2018 to 2020). Background for the entire study: Collaborator samples came from the United States, Italy and Spain and covered acute and convalescent phases of COVID-19. The repertoires were made available in a free public database intended to serve as a resource for research on the immune response to SARS-CoV-2. The prospective study material was composed of cDNA or gDNA derived from T cells, B-cell-depleted T cells, or PBMCs. Sample metadata almost always included a de-identified subject ID, COVID-19 status, age in years and sex. HLA class I and class II types, where available, came from metadata supplied by the sample provider rather than from assay-based typing. Samples were obtained from the ongoing ImmuneRACE study (first 160 participants) and from 1,254 subjects provided by 6 global collaborators. Deeply sampled blood TCRbeta repertoires from subjects exposed to, actively infected with, or recovered from COVID-19 were included in the dataset. The research as a whole found: The quantity of clinical and demographic metadata differed by source and by participant and was supplied without curation.

Samples from volunteer blood donors who had recovered from COVID-19 were contributed by a second Seattle source. Collaborating institutions collected whole blood in K2EDTA tubes following their own protocols. Collaborator samples were shipped for TCRbeta analysis as frozen whole blood, isolated PBMCs, or DNA extracted from either sample type. About this clone: Its antigen is unknown. No base quality information exists; no much larger clone differs at one position.

From V the trimming removes 8 bases and from J it removes 4 bases, while the gene matches leave 9 bases of the junction unaccounted for. The CDR3 covers 13 residues, taking in both the cysteine and the phenylalanine. Here the CDR3 DNA is all that survives: 39 bases in frame from base 1. The germline V gene specifies SQVTM as CDR1 and ANQGSEA as CDR2. TCRbeta CDR3 regions were amplified from genomic DNA by means of the immunoSEQ Assay, a bias-controlled multiplex PCR. The published analysis was carried out like this. The number of nucleated cells in each sample was estimated by amplification of reference gene primers within the assay. To quantify the absolute abundance of each unique TCRbeta CDR3 rearrangement, sequence reads were collapsed and filtered. For each sample, productive Simpson clonality was calculated as the square root of Simpson's diversity index across productive rearrangements. The table comes from immuneACCESS by way of TCRdb, which keeps in-frame sequences with V and J called. Part of the clones is missing from these tables; in studies checked, under half for an unresolved V gene and the rest for unknown reasons. V and J calls and clone size are given by that table; D and trimming were obtained from the DNA. Within this sample are some 280,000 clones, with around 86% of them counted one time only. Roughly 0.96% of the sample rests with the top ten.

This clonotype was sampled from a woman between 35 and 50 years old who had recovered from COVID-19. The source material was peripheral blood. The rearranged chain carries TRBV29-1 and TRBJ2-3; TRBD2 fits 7 bases in the junction. The CDR3: CSIRSGLADTQYF. The nucleotide sequence is given as TGCAGCATCCGTAGCGGGCTGGCAGATACGCAGTATTTT.